The 11 T cell receptor beta chains in this list originate from one sample, sequenced in a study of blood T cell repertoires in COVID-19. Here immunoSEQ multiplex PCR was the method, and the copy in TCRdb shows in-frame clones only, minus some. The profile shows some 320,000 clones, roughly 90% of them singletons. Sequencing was carried out using PBMCs or T cells enriched from blood (not recorded which). Receptors originate from a woman between 50 and 59 years old who had been exposed to COVID-19.

The chain joins TRBV4-1 to TRBJ2-7, with TRBD2 identical over 10 bases. Germline values: CDR1 MGHRA, CDR2 YSYEKL. V shed 0 bases, J shed 3 bases, and the junction held 5 bases outside the gene matches. The CDR3 spans 16 residues. The CDR3 is CASSQEELAGSYEQYF. Here the CDR3 DNA reads TGCGCCAGCAGCCAAGAGGAACTAGCGGGGAGCTACGAGCAGTACTTC.

V is TRBV27 and J is TRBJ2-7, with 7 bases that match TRBD1. The CDR3 is 15 residues long. Germline values: CDR1 MNHEY, CDR2 SMNVEV (reference sequence). The junction had 10 bases not matched to a gene; V was cut back by 4 bases and J by 4 bases. CDR3 in amino acids: CASSYLTGERYEQYF. CDR3 bases: TGTGCCAGCAGTTATCTTACAGGGGAGAGGTACGAGCAGTACTTC.

The chain's CDR3 is CATSVGLGTGVGEQFF. The CDR3 DNA sequence: TGTGCCACCAGCGTCGGATTAGGGACAGGGGTCGGTGAGCAGTTCTTC. V usage is TRBV15 and J usage is TRBJ2-1; TRBD1 matches at 10 bases. CDR1 and CDR2 from the germline V gene are LNHNV and YYDKDF (reference sequence). This CDR3 comprises 16 residues. Trimming took 5 bases from V and 9 from J; bases not matched to a gene: 13.

The chain carries TRBV27 and TRBJ2-3; the match to TRBD1 covers 7 bases. V was clipped by 3 bases and J by 4 bases; unmatched bases: 4. The V gene's germline CDR1 is MNHEY and CDR2 SMNVEV (reference sequence). The CDR3 has 14 residues. The CDR3 DNA reads TGTGCCAGCAGTTTCAGGGGGTCTCCAGATACGCAGTATTTT. Protein: CASSFRGSPDTQYF.

J is TRBJ2-3 and V is TRBV9; 15 nucleotides match TRBD2. The V segment lost 3 bases and the J segment 1 base; nucleotides outside the gene matches: 6. This CDR3 region has 18 residues. Germline V gene lookup returns CDR1 SGDLS and CDR2 YYNGEE. DNA of the CDR3: TGTGCCAGCAGCGCAGGACTAGCGGGGGGGCCTCGCACAGATACGCAGTATTTT. Its protein product is CASSAGLAGGPRTDTQYF.

The rearrangement uses TRBV29-1 and TRBJ2-5; TRBD1 matches 12 bases. The germline gives CDR1 SQVTM, CDR2 ANQGSEA. The ends lost 7 bases at V and 7 bases at J; junction bases unmatched: 7. CDR3 length equals 13 residues. In nucleotides, the CDR3 is TGCAGCGGGGACAGGGGGCCCCGGGGGACCCAGTACTTC. It encodes CSGDRGPRGTQYF.

This rearrangement joins TRBV14 to TRBJ1-1; no clear D gene. V was clipped by 2 bases and J by 7 bases, with 11 bases between them. The CDR3 contains 13 residues. Germline CDR1 and CDR2: SGHDN and FVKESK. In DNA form, the CDR3 reads TGTGCCAGCAGCCAAAGTACGGTCGGTGAAGCTTTCTTT. As protein: CASSQSTVGEAFF.

The J gene is TRBJ1-3, the V gene TRBV9; weak D call: TRBD1 (5 bases). Deletions cut 4 bases from V and 0 bases from J, with 14 bases between. Germline CDR1 is SGDLS and CDR2 is YYNGEE. The CDR3 is made up of 16 amino acids. The CDR3 DNA sequence: TGTGCCAGCAGCTTACTGGGACTGCCCTCTGGAAACACCATATATTTT. Its translation: CASSLLGLPSGNTIYF.

The rearrangement uses TRBV2 and TRBJ2-7; D gene ambiguous. V was cut by 6 bases and J by 4 bases, with 19 bases left in between. CDR3 length equals 15 residues. Per germline, CDR1 SNHLY and CDR2 FYNNEI. CDR3 DNA: TGTGCCAGCAGCCTGTCCATGAGAGACTTTTACGAGCAGTACTTC. Its translation: CASSLSMRDFYEQYF.

The chain couples TRBV3-1 (or the pseudogene TRBV3-2) to TRBJ1-1; a possible D gene is TRBD1 (6 bases). V dropped 4 bases and J dropped 2 bases, with 14 bases sitting between them. The CDR3 is made up of 15 amino acids. Looked up from germline, CDR1 is LGHDT and CDR2 is YNNKEL (reference sequence). The CDR3 protein is CASSRHDRPNTEAFF. The DNA for the CDR3 is TGTGCCAGCAGCCGGCATGACAGGCCAAACACTGAAGCTTTCTTT.

J is TRBJ1-1 and V is TRBV28; unclear D gene. The V gene lost 5 bases and the J gene lost 0 bases, with 13 bases spanning the gap. Germline V gene data show CDR1 as MDHEN and CDR2 as SYDVKM. CDR3 size: 15 residues. CDR3 in DNA: TGTGCCAGCAGTCCCCCGGACTATTTGAACACTGAAGCTTTCTTT. Amino acids: CASSPPDYLNTEAFF.